The clone carrying this T cell receptor beta chain was seen a handful of times. These data are taken from a study of Ad26.COV2.S vaccination and SARS-CoV-2 variants. Study summary: Donor allocation was to the COV1001 Ad26.COV2.S trial arm. Donor got 5x10^10 or 1x10^11 viral particles of Ad26.COV2.S.

CDR1 and CDR2 (germline): SGHNT, YYREEE (reference sequence). This CDR3 spans 13 amino acids. Trimming at V came to 4 bases and at J to 8 bases, leaving 3 bases not matched to a gene. Libraries were prepared by immunoSEQ multiplex PCR; TCRdb keeps only in-frame clonotypes and omits some of them. The table lists about 680,000 clones, around 89% of them singletons. The treatment denotes: around 19 received Ad26.COV2.S at low or high dose, single or two shots; roughly 5 received placebo; per-sample allocation not given. After the first vaccine or placebo injection, samples were drawn on day 63. The vaccine antigen was prefusion-stabilized Wuhan SARS-CoV-2 spike.

The sample in question was peripheral blood, obtained in a trial of Ad26.COV2.S vaccine versus placebo. The rearrangement links TRBV5-4 to TRBJ2-1, with TRBD1 matching over 10 bases. This sequence was found in a person between 18 and 65 years old who received the Ad26.COV2.S COVID-19 vaccine or a placebo. CDR3 region: CASSRQGADEQFF. For the CDR3, the DNA is TGTGCCAGCAGCAGACAGGGGGCTGATGAGCAGTTCTTC.